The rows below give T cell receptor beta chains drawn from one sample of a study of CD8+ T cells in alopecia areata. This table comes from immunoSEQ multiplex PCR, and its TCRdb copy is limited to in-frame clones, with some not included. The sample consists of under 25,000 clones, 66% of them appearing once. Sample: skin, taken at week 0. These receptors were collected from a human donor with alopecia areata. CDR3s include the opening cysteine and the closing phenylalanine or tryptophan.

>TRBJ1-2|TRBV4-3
CASSQDVGNRGYTF
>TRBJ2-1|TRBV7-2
CASSSPGLAGSEQFF
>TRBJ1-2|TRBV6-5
CASSYGQEPNYGYTF
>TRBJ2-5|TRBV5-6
CASRLGQDPQETQYF
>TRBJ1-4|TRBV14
CASPRQTPESNEKLFF
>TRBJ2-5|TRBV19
CASSIVRGAETQYF
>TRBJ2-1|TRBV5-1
CASSLVAGAYNEQFF
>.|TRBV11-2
CASSPSLSEQYF
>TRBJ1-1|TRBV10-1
CASSEKTGIMNTEAFF
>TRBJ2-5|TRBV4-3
CASSQDLGFQGTQYF
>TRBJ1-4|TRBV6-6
CASSSGTGLNEKLFF
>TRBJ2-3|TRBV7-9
CASSVGLAGRERGTDTQYF
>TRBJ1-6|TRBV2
CASLYQEPYNSPLHF
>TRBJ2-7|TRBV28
CAGTPEGIYEQYF
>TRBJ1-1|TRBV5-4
CASSQVTGDTEAFF
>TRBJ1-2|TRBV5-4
CASSPRDRVSGYTF
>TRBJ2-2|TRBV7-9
CASSGGHSNTGELFF
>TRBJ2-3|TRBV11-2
CASSLEPHTQYF
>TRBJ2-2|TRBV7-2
CASSRLANTGELFF
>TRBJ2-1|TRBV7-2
CASSLIAGGLYNEQFF
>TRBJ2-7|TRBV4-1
CASSPVQGEVEQYF
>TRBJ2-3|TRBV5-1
CASSFSLAGTDTQYF
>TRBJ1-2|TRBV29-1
CSVGTGTNGYTF
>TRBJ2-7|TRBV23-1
CASSHGSAYEQYF
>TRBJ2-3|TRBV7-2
CASSQWTSGGDTQYF
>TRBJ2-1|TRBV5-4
CASSLAYNEQFF
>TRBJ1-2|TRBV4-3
CASSQEPRTVNYGYTF
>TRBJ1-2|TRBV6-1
CASSEARNYRGMNYGYTF
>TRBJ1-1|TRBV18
CASSPRGENTEAFF
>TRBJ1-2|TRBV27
CASSFGGGYGYTF
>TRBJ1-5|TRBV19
CASRDGVSGNQPQHF
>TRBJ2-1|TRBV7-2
CASSLGTSGGANEQFF
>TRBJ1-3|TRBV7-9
CASSLIGLAGPFSGNTIYF
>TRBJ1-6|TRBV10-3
CAISDGLEPLHF
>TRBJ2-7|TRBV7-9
CASSWGLRPYEQYF
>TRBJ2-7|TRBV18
CASSPGTGNYEQYF
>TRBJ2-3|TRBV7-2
CASSLVQGASDTQYF
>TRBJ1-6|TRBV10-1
CASSEGLGTENSPLHF
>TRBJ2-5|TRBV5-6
CASSFALAAAPQETQYF
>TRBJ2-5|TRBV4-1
CASSLSSSRGEQYF
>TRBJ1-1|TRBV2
CASSLRTYGTLNTEAFF
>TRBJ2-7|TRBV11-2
CASSLERGEFYEQYF
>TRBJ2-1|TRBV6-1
CASSDTGGNEQFF
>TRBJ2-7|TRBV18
CASSPLEREDEQYF
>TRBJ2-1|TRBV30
CAWSVGLAGAYNEQFF
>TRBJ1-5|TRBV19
CASSAGQGGWTGNQPQHF
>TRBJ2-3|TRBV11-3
CASSSRGRGGPSTDTQYF
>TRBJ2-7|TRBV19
CASSMATGNHEQYF
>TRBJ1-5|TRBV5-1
CAMRDLIGSTPQHF
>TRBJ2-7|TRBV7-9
CASSLPGQGPGRYYEQYF